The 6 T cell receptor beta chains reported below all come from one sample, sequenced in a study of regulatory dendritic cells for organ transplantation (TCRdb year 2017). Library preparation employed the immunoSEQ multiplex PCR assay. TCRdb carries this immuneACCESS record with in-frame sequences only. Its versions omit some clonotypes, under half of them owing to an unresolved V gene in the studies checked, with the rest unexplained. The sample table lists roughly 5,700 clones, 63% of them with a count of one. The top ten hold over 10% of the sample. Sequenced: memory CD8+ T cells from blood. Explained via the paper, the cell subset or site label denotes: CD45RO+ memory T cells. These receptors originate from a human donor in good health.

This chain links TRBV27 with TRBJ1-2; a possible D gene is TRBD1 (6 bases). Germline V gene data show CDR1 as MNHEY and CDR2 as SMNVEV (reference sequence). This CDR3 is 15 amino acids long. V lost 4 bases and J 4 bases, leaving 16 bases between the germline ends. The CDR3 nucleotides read TGTGCCAGCAGTTATGGGACACGGACGGGCTATGGCTACACCTTC. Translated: CASSYGTRTGYGYTF.

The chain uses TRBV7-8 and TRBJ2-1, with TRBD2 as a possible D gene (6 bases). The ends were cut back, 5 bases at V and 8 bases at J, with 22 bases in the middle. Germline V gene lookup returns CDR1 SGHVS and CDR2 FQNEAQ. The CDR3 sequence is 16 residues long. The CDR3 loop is CASSPTLGGTFDEQFF. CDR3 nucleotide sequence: TGTGCCAGCAGCCCTACGCTGGGGGGAACCTTCGATGAGCAGTTCTTC. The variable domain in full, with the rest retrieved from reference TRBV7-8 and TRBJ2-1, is GAGVSQSPRYKVAKRGQDVALRCDPISGHVSLFWYQQALGQGPEFLTYFQNEAQLDKSGLPSDRFFAERPEGSVSTLKIQRTQQEDSAVYLCASSPTLGGTFDEQFFGPGTRLTVL.

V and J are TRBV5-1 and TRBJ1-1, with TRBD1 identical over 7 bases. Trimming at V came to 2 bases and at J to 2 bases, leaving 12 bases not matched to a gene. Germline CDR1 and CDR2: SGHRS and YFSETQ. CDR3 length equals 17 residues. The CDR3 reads CASSFPGQATINTEAFF. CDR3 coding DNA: TGCGCCAGCAGCTTTCCCGGACAGGCGACAATTAACACTGAAGCTTTCTTT.

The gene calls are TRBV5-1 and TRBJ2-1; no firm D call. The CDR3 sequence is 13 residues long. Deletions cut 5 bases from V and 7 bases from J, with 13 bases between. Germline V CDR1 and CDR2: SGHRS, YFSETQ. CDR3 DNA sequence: TGCGCCAGCAGAGTGGGCCCATCAAATGAGCAGTTCTTC. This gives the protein CASRVGPSNEQFF.

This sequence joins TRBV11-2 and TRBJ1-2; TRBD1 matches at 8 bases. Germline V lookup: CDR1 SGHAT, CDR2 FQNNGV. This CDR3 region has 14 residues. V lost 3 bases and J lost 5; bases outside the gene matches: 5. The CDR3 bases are TGTGCCAGCAGCTTGGGGACAGGTCCTTATGGCTACACCTTC. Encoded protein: CASSLGTGPYGYTF.

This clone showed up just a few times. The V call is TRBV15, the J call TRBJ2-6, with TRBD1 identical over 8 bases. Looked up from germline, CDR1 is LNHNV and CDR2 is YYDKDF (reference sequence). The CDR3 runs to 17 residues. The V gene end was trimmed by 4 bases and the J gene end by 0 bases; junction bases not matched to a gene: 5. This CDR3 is CATSTQGAGSGANVLTF. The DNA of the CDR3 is TGTGCCACCAGCACCCAGGGGGCCGGCTCTGGGGCCAACGTCCTGACTTTC.